The present T cell receptor beta chain was sequenced within a study of cytomegalovirus exposure and HLA in healthy donors. This CDR3 has 15 amino acids. CDR1 is MNHNS and CDR2 is SASEGT in the germline V gene. A word on this clone: At one end, the junction sequence differs from germline, possibly due to a read error.

The PCR had 60 Vbeta and 13 Jbeta primers. This table comes from immunoSEQ multiplex PCR, and its TCRdb copy is limited to in-frame clones, with some not included. Of 130,000 to 150,000 clones listed, 64% are singletons. The V call is TRBV6-1, the J call TRBJ1-2; weak D call: TRBD1 (6 bases). The clonotype was recovered from a woman aged 25-40 years in good health and CMV-seropositive. The source material was PBMCs. The CDR3 nucleotides are TGTGCCAGCAGAGAAGGTGGGGGGGCGGTAGGAGGCTACACCTTC. This encodes CASREGGGAVGGYTF.